Below are 5 T cell receptor beta chains sequenced from a single sample in a study of CD8 T cells in Susac syndrome. cDNA came from around 0.54 to 1 ug RNA primed by random hexamers. TCRdb redid the calling of the immunoSEQ multiplex PCR reads with MiXCR, one entry per CDR3 protein. The sample gives 150,000 or so distinct CDR3 sequences, approximately 95% of which show up once; about 0.14% is in the top ten. The specimen was CD4+ T cells from PBMCs. The source of these receptors is a human donor with Susac syndrome.

This clonotype showed up just once. The chain uses TRBV7-3 and TRBJ1-2; D ambiguous. This CDR3 comprises 19 residues. Germline loops: CDR1 SGHTA, CDR2 FQGTGA. V lost 4 bases and J lost 1, with 25 bases in between. CDR3 in DNA: TGTGCCAGCAGCTGTAAGTTCACGGACTCCCCGAAAATTAACTATGGCTACACCTTC. Residues: CASSCKFTDSPKINYGYTF.

The chain has TRBV6-2 or TRBV6-3 and TRBJ2-7, with 11 bases that match TRBD1. This CDR3 is 13 amino acids long. The ends lost 8 bases at V and 4 bases at J; junction bases unmatched: 4. CDR1 is MNHEY and CDR2 is SVGEGT in the germline V gene. CDR3: CASGWDRGYEQYF. CDR3 DNA sequence: TGTGCCAGCGGGTGGGACAGGGGGTACGAGCAGTACTTC.

This clonotype appeared once. V gene TRBV5-4 combines with J gene TRBJ2-5; the match to TRBD1 covers 8 bases. The ends lost 0 bases at V and 3 bases at J; junction bases unmatched: 4. Germline V gene data show CDR1 as SGHNT and CDR2 as YYREEE (reference sequence). The CDR3 has 15 residues. Here the CDR3 reads CASSLGPTGEETQYF. CDR3 sequence (DNA): TGTGCCAGCAGCTTGGGTCCGACAGGGGAAGAGACCCAGTACTTC.

This rearrangement joins TRBV4-3 to TRBJ2-7, with D perhaps TRBD2 (6 bases). CDR1 is LGHNA and CDR2 is YSLEER in the germline V gene. This CDR3 is 15 amino acids long. V was clipped by 2 bases and J by 2 bases, with 13 bases between them. CDR3 region: CASSQKAGPAYEQYF. CDR3 nucleotide sequence: TGCGCCAGCAGCCAAAAGGCGGGACCAGCCTACGAGCAGTACTTC.

V is TRBV10-3 and J is TRBJ2-3, with D unresolved. The CDR3 consists of 13 residues. V was cut by 2 bases and J by 3 bases, with 6 bases left in between. The germline V gene encodes CDR1 ENHRY and CDR2 SYGVKD. CDR3 in amino acids: CAISERKTDTQYF. CDR3 DNA sequence: TGTGCCATCAGTGAGAGGAAGACAGATACGCAGTATTTT.